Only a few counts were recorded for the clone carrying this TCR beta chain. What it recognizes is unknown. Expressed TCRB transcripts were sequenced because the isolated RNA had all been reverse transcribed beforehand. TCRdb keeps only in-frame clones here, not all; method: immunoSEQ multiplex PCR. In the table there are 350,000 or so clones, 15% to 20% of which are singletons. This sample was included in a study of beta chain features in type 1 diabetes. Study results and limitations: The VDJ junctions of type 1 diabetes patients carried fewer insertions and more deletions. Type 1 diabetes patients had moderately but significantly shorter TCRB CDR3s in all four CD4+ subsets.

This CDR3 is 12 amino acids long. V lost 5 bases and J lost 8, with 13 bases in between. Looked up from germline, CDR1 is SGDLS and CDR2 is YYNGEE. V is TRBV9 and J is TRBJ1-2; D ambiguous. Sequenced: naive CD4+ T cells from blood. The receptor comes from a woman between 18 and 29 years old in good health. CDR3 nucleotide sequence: TGTGCCAGCAGAAAGACAAACGACGGCTACACCTTC. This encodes CASRKTNDGYTF.